This T cell receptor (beta chain) was found in a study of naive and memory T cell subsets. Findings and limits, study-wide: Possibly reflecting memory cells re-expressing CD45RA, a few larger clonotypes occurred in naive repertoires, especially CD8. In CD4 and CD8 cells, diversity dropped from naive through EMRA.

The sample holds a few counts of this clonotype. What it binds is unknown. Two oligonucleotides, mixed equimolar, formed the beta constant-region primer covering TRBC1 and TRBC2. Nested alpha and beta constant-region primers with the SP2 primer drove four PCR rounds on ligated cDNA. The cDNA 3' end received a ligated single-stranded oligonucleotide carrying the SP2 primer and a 12-nucleotide UMI. TCRdb reprocessed the UMI-ligation and nested PCR reads via MiXCR and lists one record per CDR3 protein. The profile covers approximately 150,000 distinct CDR3 sequences, with about 20% appearing a single time and roughly 0.1% taken by the ten largest. The CDR3 loop spans 14 amino acids. The V gene's germline CDR1 is MNHEY and CDR2 SVGEGT. The V end lost 2 bases, the J end lost 3 bases, and 11 bases lay between the germline ends.

The rearrangement joins TRBV6-2 or TRBV6-3 to TRBJ2-7; D unclear. The source of this sequence is a human donor in good health. Sequenced input: naive CD4+ T cells from blood. The DNA of the CDR3 is TGTGCCAGCAGTTACCTCCAGCGAGGCTACGAGCAGTACTTC. Translating it yields CASSYLQRGYEQYF.